This entry is about one TCR beta chain. A read error may account for a junction end that differs from germline. This record comes from a study of T cell changes during pregnancy in multiple sclerosis. Produced via immunoSEQ multiplex PCR; TCRdb's table is partial and in-frame only. The table lists some 94,000 clones, more than 90% of them singletons, with 1.5% to 1.7% in the top ten. Germline V gene lookup returns CDR1 GTSNPN and CDR2 SVGIG (reference sequence). The length of the CDR3 is 13 residues. Specimen: peripheral blood, collected in the first trimester of pregnancy. The receptor's source is a female donor with multiple sclerosis, enrolled in a pregnancy study. The chain carries TRBV30 and TRBJ1-2, with D possibly being TRBD1 (5 bases). The CDR3 bases are TGTGCCTGGAGTGTACAAGGGGTAGGACGGTACGCCTTC. Translated, it gives CAWSVQGVGRYAF.